Presented here are 27 T cell receptor beta chains from one specimen sequenced in a study of shared clonotypes between healthy human individuals. The repertoire was sequenced with immunoSEQ multiplex PCR; TCRdb's copy has only in-frame clones and lacks some. The repertoire consists of some 1.4 million clones, with 95% to 97% occurring once and the leading ten covering approximately 1.1%. Sequenced sample: naive CD4+ T cells sorted from blood. This sample's subset: CD45RA+ positively selected. Every receptor here comes from a man aged 25 to 45 in good health.

This clone was observed a single time. The chain uses TRBV11-3 and TRBJ2-1; tentatively, D is TRBD1 (6 bases). Germline V gene lookup returns CDR1 SGHNT and CDR2 YENEEA. V was cut by 7 bases and J by 8 bases, with 15 bases left in between. The CDR3 length is 13 residues. As DNA, the CDR3 is TGTGCCAGCAACCCACAGGGTAGCGATGAGCAGTTCTTC. Protein sequence: CASNPQGSDEQFF.

The chain carries TRBV5-1 and TRBJ1-3; D possibly corresponds to TRBD1 (6 bases). Looked up from germline, CDR1 is SGHRS and CDR2 is YFSETQ. The CDR3 totals 16 residues. V was clipped by 4 bases and J by 0 bases, with 14 bases between them. The CDR3 sequence: CASSIQGIHSGNTIYF. The CDR3, as DNA: TGCGCCAGCAGCATACAGGGTATTCACTCTGGAAACACCATATATTTT.

The V call is TRBV11-3, the J call TRBJ2-1; D possibly matches TRBD1 or TRBD2 (6 bases each). This CDR3 spans 14 amino acids. Germline V gene sequence: CDR1 SGHNT, CDR2 YENEEA. V lost 5 bases and J 3 bases, leaving 11 bases between the germline ends. In nucleotides, the CDR3 is TGTGCCAGCAGCCCCGGGGGCAACTACAATGAGCAGTTCTTC. Translating gives CASSPGGNYNEQFF. The whole variable domain, filled in from reference TRBV11-3 and TRBJ2-1, reads EAGVVQSPRYKIIEKKQPVAFWCNPISGHNTLYWYLQNLGQGPELLIRYENEEAVDDSQLPKDRFSAERLKGVDSTLKIQPAELGDSAVYLCASSPGGNYNEQFFGPGTRLTVL.

This rearrangement joins TRBV5-4 to TRBJ2-3, with 9 nucleotides matching TRBD2. The CDR3 has 17 residues. V gave up 1 base and J gave up 5 bases; unmatched junction bases: 11. Looked up from germline, CDR1 is SGHNT and CDR2 is YYREEE (reference sequence). DNA of the CDR3: TGTGCCAGCAGCTTGAAGCGGGAGGCCTCTGCTGGAGATACGCAGTATTTT. It is translated as CASSLKREASAGDTQYF.

CDR3 sequence: CASSLGQLAGGARGYNEQFF. For the CDR3, the DNA is TGCGCCAGCAGCTTGGGCCAGCTAGCGGGAGGCGCCCGAGGGTACAATGAGCAGTTCTTC. The chain combines TRBV5-1 with TRBJ2-1, with 11 bases that match TRBD2. V trimming: 0 bases; J trimming: 4 bases; junction bases outside the gene matches: 15. The germline gives CDR1 SGHRS, CDR2 YFSETQ. The CDR3 length is 20 residues. The variable domain in full, with the rest retrieved from reference TRBV5-1 and TRBJ2-1, is KAGVTQTPRYLIKTRGQQVTLSCSPISGHRSVSWYQQTPGQGLQFLFEYFSETQRNKGNFPGRFSGRQFSNSRSEMNVSTLELGDSALYLCASSLGQLAGGARGYNEQFFGPGTRLTVL.

This chain uses TRBV7-6 with TRBJ2-3, with D maybe TRBD2 (6 bases). This CDR3 comprises 17 residues. The germline V gene encodes CDR1 SGHVS and CDR2 FNYEAQ. The V and J ends lost 2 bases and 0 bases respectively, with 15 bases between them. The CDR3 protein is CASSLMLAGSSTDTQYF. As DNA, the CDR3 is TGTGCCAGCAGCTTAATGTTGGCGGGATCTAGCACAGATACGCAGTATTTT.

The rearrangement uses TRBV4-3 and TRBJ1-1; D remains unclear. The V gene's germline CDR1 is LGHNA and CDR2 YSLEER. This CDR3 is 13 amino acids long. V was shortened by 0 bases and J by 10 bases, with 12 bases between the two germline ends. The CDR3 loop is CASSQDGPLRAFF. Written as DNA, the CDR3 is TGCGCCAGCAGCCAAGATGGGCCGCTGAGAGCTTTCTTT.

The J gene is TRBJ2-1, the V gene TRBV6-5, with D perhaps matching TRBD2 (6 bases). V was shortened by 5 bases and J by 10 bases, with 21 bases between the two germline ends. Germline V lookup: CDR1 MNHEY, CDR2 SVGAGI. This CDR3 is built from 15 residues. The CDR3 protein is CASSRLDRAIGEQFF. In DNA, the CDR3 is TGTGCCAGCAGTCGACTAGATCGCGCAATCGGCGAGCAGTTCTTC.

The genes are TRBV30 and TRBJ2-3; D unresolved. The CDR3 sequence is 14 residues long. The germline CDR1 and CDR2 sequences are GTSNPN and SVGIG (reference sequence). V was trimmed by 5 bases and J by 1 base, leaving 13 bases between them. CDR3 sequence: CAWVKKSGTDTQYF. CDR3 coding DNA: TGTGCCTGGGTTAAGAAGAGCGGCACAGATACGCAGTATTTT.

The chain uses TRBV10-1 and TRBJ2-1; 7 bases map to TRBD1. V shed 2 bases, J shed 6 bases, and the junction held 7 bases outside the gene matches. Germline V gene lookup returns CDR1 WNHNN and CDR2 SYGVQD (reference sequence). This CDR3 region has 15 residues. CDR3 sequence reads: CASSEPTGQANEQFF. The CDR3 bases are TGCGCCAGCAGTGAGCCGACCGGACAGGCCAATGAGCAGTTCTTC.

The chain carries TRBV2 and TRBJ2-3; no clear D. From germline, CDR1 is SNHLY and CDR2 FYNNEI. Trimming cost V 7 bases and J 5 bases, with 13 bases left between them. The CDR3 covers 13 residues. The CDR3 DNA is TGTGCCAGCAAGTCGGGTGTAATAGATACGCAGTATTTT. Its translation is CASKSGVIDTQYF.

The rearrangement joins TRBV7-9 to TRBJ2-7; weak D call: TRBD1 (6 bases). Trimming took 4 bases from V and 2 from J, leaving 15 bases between them. CDR3 length: 15 amino acids. Germline loops: CDR1 SEHNR, CDR2 FQNEAQ (reference sequence). The chain's CDR3 is CASSWNQGRTYEQYF. The CDR3 region has the DNA TGTGCCAGCAGCTGGAACCAGGGGCGAACCTACGAGCAGTACTTC.

The rearrangement links TRBV28 to TRBJ1-1; D gene unclear. This CDR3 has 11 residues. Trimming shortened V by 5 bases and J by 3 bases, and 4 bases separated the two germline ends. In germline, CDR1 is MDHEN, CDR2 SYDVKM. The CDR3, as DNA: TGTGCCAGCAGTGTTCACACTGAAGCTTTCTTT. Protein product: CASSVHTEAFF. Based on the CDR3 plus reference TRBV28 and TRBJ1-1, the full variable domain is DVKVTQSSRYLVKRTGEKVFLECVQDMDHENMFWYRQDPGLGLRLIYFSYDVKMKEKGDIPEGYSVSREKKERFSLILESASTNQTSMYLCASSVHTEAFFGQGTRLTVV.

Here the CDR3 reads CASSVVKTYNEQFF. CDR3 coding DNA: TGTGCCAGCAGCGTAGTGAAGACCTACAATGAGCAGTTCTTC. The chain uses TRBV9 and TRBJ2-1; no reliable D call. Germline CDR1 is SGDLS and CDR2 is YYNGEE. V lost 0 bases, J lost 2 bases, and 6 bases lay in between. The CDR3 loop spans 14 amino acids.

This clone was seen more than once but under ten times. The V and J genes are TRBV5-4 and TRBJ2-1; weak D call: TRBD1 (5 bases). Looked up from germline, CDR1 is SGHNT and CDR2 is YYREEE (reference sequence). The CDR3 runs 14 residues. The V and J ends lost 4 bases and 8 bases respectively, with 16 bases between them. The CDR3 DNA is TGTGCCAGCAGCGCCACAGGTTTCGGCGATGAGCAGTTCTTC. It specifies CASSATGFGDEQFF. The full variable domain, rest sourced from reference TRBV5-4 and TRBJ2-1, is ETGVTQSPTHLIKTRGQQVTLRCSSQSGHNTVSWYQQALGQGPQFIFQYYREEENGRGNFPPRFSGLQFPNYSSELNVNALELDDSALYLCASSATGFGDEQFFGPGTRLTVL.

The chain uses TRBV7-2 and TRBJ2-3; 8 nucleotides match TRBD2. Germline V gene sequence: CDR1 SGHTA, CDR2 FQGNSA. The CDR3 covers 18 residues. Germline trimming cut 1 base from V and 0 bases from J; bases unmatched to any gene: 9. The CDR3 spells CASSLGGGRPFSTDTQYF. As DNA, the CDR3 is TGTGCCAGCAGCTTAGGTGGCGGGAGGCCCTTTAGCACAGATACGCAGTATTTT.

The chain's CDR3 is CASRRTPGQKYSPYGYTF. The CDR3 bases are TGTGCCAGCAGACGTACGCCGGGACAGAAATATTCCCCCTATGGCTACACCTTC. The rearrangement links TRBV6-7 to TRBJ1-2; 7 positions agree with TRBD1. TRBV6-7 is assigned to the ORF class and has an uncertain function. This CDR3 is 18 amino acids long. The V segment lost 6 bases and the J segment 4 bases; nucleotides outside the gene matches: 20.

J is TRBJ2-7 and V is TRBV28; D possibly corresponds to TRBD1 (6 bases). The germline CDR1 and CDR2 sequences are MDHEN and SYDVKM. V lost 6 bases, J lost 4 bases, and 19 bases lay in between. The CDR3 spans 15 residues. CDR3 in amino acids: CASRSGALSLYEQYF. The CDR3 coding sequence is TGTGCCAGCAGATCAGGGGCACTTTCGCTATACGAGCAGTACTTC.

J is TRBJ2-7 and V is TRBV10-3, with a possible D match to TRBD1 (5 bases). V was clipped by 0 bases and J by 3 bases, with 6 bases between them. Germline CDR1 is ENHRY and CDR2 is SYGVKD. The CDR3 contains 13 residues. DNA for the CDR3: TGTGCCATCAGTGAGTCTACAGGCTACGAGCAGTACTTC. It translates to CAISESTGYEQYF.

The chain joins TRBV5-4 to TRBJ2-3; TRBD2 matches 14 bases. Germline lookup yields CDR1 SGHNT and CDR2 YYREEE (reference sequence). J lost 2 bases, V lost 4 bases, and 3 bases had no gene match. The CDR3 length is 16 residues. The chain's CDR3 is CASSVTSGRVTDTQYF. The CDR3 region has the DNA TGTGCCAGCAGCGTGACTAGCGGGAGGGTCACAGATACGCAGTATTTT.

The chain links TRBV5-8 to TRBJ2-6, with 7 positions matching TRBD1. The CDR3 consists of 15 residues. V was clipped by 4 bases and J by 1 base; unmatched bases: 2. The V gene's germline CDR1 is SGHTS and CDR2 YDEGEE. CDR3 coding DNA: TGTGCCAGCAGCACCAGGGGGTCTGGGGCCAACGTCCTGACTTTC. Residues: CASSTRGSGANVLTF.

The chain couples TRBV5-8 to TRBJ2-7; D call uncertain. There are 13 residues in the CDR3. V was cut by 2 bases and J by 3 bases, with 9 bases left in between. Germline V gene lookup returns CDR1 SGHTS and CDR2 YDEGEE. The CDR3 sequence: CASSFSSFYEQYF. CDR3 nucleotide sequence: TGTGCCAGCAGCTTTTCTAGTTTCTACGAGCAGTACTTC.

The CDR3 reads CATSRGRGAGAYEQYF. Here the CDR3 DNA reads TGTGCCACCAGCAGAGGTCGTGGAGCGGGGGCCTACGAGCAGTACTTC. The genes are TRBV15 and TRBJ2-7, with 8 bases that match TRBD2. CDR1 and CDR2 (germline): LNHNV, YYDKDF (reference sequence). With V trimmed by 1 base and J by 2 bases, 7 bases remained unmatched. CDR3 length equals 16 residues.

The chain has TRBV5-5 and TRBJ2-3; 7 bases agree with TRBD2. CDR3 length equals 16 residues. Losses at the gene ends were 2 bases for V and 2 bases for J; bases not matched to a gene: 8. Looked up from germline, CDR1 is SGHKS and CDR2 is YYEKEE (reference sequence). The CDR3 loop is CASSFLSRDYTDTQYF. The CDR3 nucleotides read TGTGCCAGCAGCTTTCTTTCCCGGGACTACACAGATACGCAGTATTTT.

This sequence joins TRBV2 and TRBJ2-6; D ambiguous. The germline CDR1 and CDR2 sequences are SNHLY and FYNNEI. Trimming took off 7 bases at V and 3 bases at J, with 22 bases between the two ends. The CDR3 runs to 18 residues. CDR3 in DNA: TGTGCCAGCACCGGGTCGGTCCAGGCTACATATGGGGCCAACGTCCTGACTTTC. Translation gives CASTGSVQATYGANVLTF. Full variable domain (missing parts from reference TRBV2 and TRBJ2-6): EPEVTQTPSHQVTQMGQEVILRCVPISNHLYFYWYRQILGQKVEFLVSFYNNEISEKSEIFDDQFSVERPDGSNFTLKIRSTKLEDSAMYFCASTGSVQATYGANVLTFGAGSRLTVL.

Comments on this clone: This specimen includes other DNA sequences encoding the same CDR3. This rearrangement joins TRBV18 to TRBJ2-2; D ambiguous. The germline V and J ends were trimmed by 3 bases and 1 base, with 3 bases remaining between them. Germline assignment: CDR1 KGHSH and CDR2 LQKENI. The CDR3 covers 13 residues. The CDR3 DNA is TGTGCCAGCTCACCGGAGAACACCGGGGAGCTGTTTTTT. Its translation is CASSPENTGELFF.

This clone was seen just once. The chain is built from TRBV10-2 and TRBJ2-7; 9 nucleotides align to TRBD2. Germline values: CDR1 WSHSY, CDR2 SAAADI. V trimming: 6 bases; J trimming: 3 bases; junction bases outside the gene matches: 27. The CDR3 sequence is 21 residues long. Written as DNA, the CDR3 is TGCGCCAGCAGACACGACCCAATATTAAGCGGGAGGCCGGGGGGGTACTACGAGCAGTACTTC. The encoded protein is CASRHDPILSGRPGGYYEQYF.